This T cell receptor beta chain is from a study of blood T cell repertoires in COVID-19. The CDR3 is 15 amino acids. Germline V lookup: CDR1 SGHRS, CDR2 YFSETQ. With 3 bases removed from V and 3 bases from J, the gap between germline ends came to 16 bases. Original processing methods: Reference gene primer amplification gave nucleated cell count estimates. Only in-frame clones appear in the TCRdb table, and some are missing; sequencing was by immunoSEQ multiplex PCR. The D gene and trimming were derived from the DNA, and the V and J assignments and clone size from that table. This sample has hundreds of thousands of clones, with roughly 90% found just once.

The chain uses TRBV5-1 and TRBJ2-7, with D perhaps TRBD1 (7 bases). This TCR came from a woman in her 30s with COVID-19, enrolled during active disease. The source material was peripheral blood. CDR3 DNA: TGCGCCAGCAGCTGGCGACAGGGAGCGGGCTACGAGCAGTACTTC. Translated: CASSWRQGAGYEQYF.